The next 3 T cell receptor beta chains were all read from a single sample in a study of cytomegalovirus exposure and HLA in healthy donors. Researchers ran the PCR with 60 Vbeta and 13 Jbeta primers. TCRdb keeps only in-frame clones here, not all; method: immunoSEQ multiplex PCR. The table has 120,000 or so clones, 75% to 85% seen once; the top ten hold roughly 10%. The specimen was PBMCs. The receptor source for this set is a woman aged 45 to 65 in good health and CMV-seropositive.

Comments on this clone: Other DNA variants within this sample encode the same CDR3. J is TRBJ1-2 and V is TRBV30; TRBD1 is a possible D gene (5 bases). In germline, CDR1 is GTSNPN, CDR2 SVGIG (reference sequence). The CDR3 consists of 13 residues. Trimming cost V 0 bases and J 3 bases, with 8 bases left between them. The CDR3 reads CAWSVQGDYGYTF. The CDR3 DNA follows: TGTGCCTGGAGTGTACAAGGGGACTATGGCTACACCTTC.

This clone was counted once. The J gene is TRBJ2-5, the V gene TRBV5-1, with TRBD2 as a possible D gene (7 bases). CDR1 and CDR2 (germline): SGHRS, YFSETQ. The V end lost 2 bases, the J end lost 4 bases, and 15 bases lay between the germline ends. CDR3 length: 15 amino acids. The CDR3 region is CASSFGGGGGETQYF. The CDR3 nucleotides read TGCGCCAGCAGCTTCGGCGGGGGCGGAGGAGAGACCCAGTACTTC.

This clone was detected a few times. This chain connects TRBV13 to TRBJ2-1; 7 bases map to TRBD2. Per the germline V gene, CDR1 is PRHDT and CDR2 is FYEKMQ (reference sequence). The CDR3 contains 18 residues. Trimming removed 0 bases from V and 6 bases from J; junction bases left unmatched: 14. This CDR3 is CASSLGGVAAGEVNEQFF. Here the CDR3 DNA reads TGTGCCAGCAGCTTAGGGGGAGTAGCGGCGGGAGAGGTCAATGAGCAGTTCTTC.